Listed here are 20 T cell receptor beta chains from one sample, sequenced in a study of blood T cell repertoires in COVID-19 (dated by TCRdb to about 2020). The library was made by the immunoSEQ multiplex PCR assay. In its TCRdb copy, this immuneACCESS table keeps in-frame sequences only and misses some clones. Where compared with another copy, unresolved V genes explain less than half of these, and the others have no known cause. In this sample the table shows approximately 150,000 clones, around four fifths of which occur a single time. The ten most abundant clones make up roughly 8% of the sample. Sequenced input: PBMCs or T cells enriched from blood (not recorded which). The receptors derive from a woman between 45 and 60 years old who had recovered from COVID-19.

The chain combines TRBV7-9 with TRBJ2-2; 14 bases line up with TRBD2. CDR1 is SEHNR and CDR2 is FQNEAQ in the germline V gene (reference sequence). The CDR3 is made up of 19 amino acids. V dropped 2 bases and J dropped 7; count of bases not matched to a gene: 12. CDR3 region: CASSLIPGLAGGFVGELFF. The CDR3 region has the DNA TGTGCCAGCAGCTTAATCCCCGGACTAGCGGGAGGATTTGTCGGGGAGCTGTTTTTT.

The genes are TRBV7-2 and TRBJ1-1, with 8 positions matching TRBD1. V was clipped by 4 bases and J by 10 bases; unmatched bases: 14. The CDR3 covers 15 residues. CDR1 is SGHTA and CDR2 is FQGNSA in the germline V gene. This chain's CDR3 is CASSSAGGQLKGAFF. CDR3 sequence (DNA): TGTGCCAGCAGCTCAGCAGGGGGCCAACTTAAAGGAGCTTTCTTT.

The chain carries TRBV7-9 and TRBJ1-4, with D tentatively TRBD1 (5 bases). CDR1 is SEHNR, CDR2 FQNEAQ, per germline (reference sequence). The length of the CDR3 is 15 residues. V was shortened by 5 bases and J by 8 bases, with 18 bases between the two germline ends. The CDR3 is CASSPREGKSEKLFF. The CDR3 DNA reads TGTGCCAGCAGCCCCAGGGAAGGGAAGAGCGAAAAACTGTTTTTT.

The gene calls are TRBV9 and TRBJ2-5; 10 bases align to TRBD2. The ends lost 3 bases at V and 2 bases at J; junction bases unmatched: 10. The V gene's germline CDR1 is SGDLS and CDR2 YYNGEE. The CDR3 has 17 residues. The CDR3 bases are TGTGCCAGCAGCGCCAGACCGGGACTAGCGTTACAAGAGACCCAGTACTTC. It yields the protein CASSARPGLALQETQYF.

The gene calls are TRBV5-1 and TRBJ1-2, with 7 bases aligning to TRBD1. Trimming took 4 bases from V and 5 from J; bases not matched to a gene: 17. CDR3 length equals 17 residues. Germline CDR1 and CDR2: SGHRS and YFSETQ. Written as DNA, the CDR3 is TGCGCCAGCAGCCTCGCTCTGACTGGAGCAGGGGGATATGGCTACACCTTC. Translation: CASSLALTGAGGYGYTF. Filled out from reference TRBV5-1 and TRBJ1-2, the complete variable domain reads KAGVTQTPRYLIKTRGQQVTLSCSPISGHRSVSWYQQTPGQGLQFLFEYFSETQRNKGNFPGRFSGRQFSNSRSEMNVSTLELGDSALYLCASSLALTGAGGYGYTFGSGTRLTVV.

The CDR3 sequence: CASSLLSVGQYQETQYF. The CDR3 DNA sequence: TGTGCCAGCAGCTTGTTATCGGTGGGGCAGTACCAAGAGACCCAGTACTTC. The J gene is TRBJ2-5, the V gene TRBV5-8; the D gene is possibly TRBD1 (5 bases). This CDR3 comprises 17 residues. Trimming left V 1 base short and J 0 bases short, with 16 bases between. From germline, CDR1 is SGHTS and CDR2 YDEGEE.

CDR3 loop: CASTVAGVSPVSYNEQFF. The CDR3 region has the DNA TGTGCCAGTACAGTAGCGGGAGTAAGCCCCGTGAGCTACAATGAGCAGTTCTTC. The V gene is TRBV19, the J gene TRBJ2-1; 9 bases agree with TRBD2. Trimming removed 7 bases from V and 3 bases from J; junction bases left unmatched: 16. The CDR3 runs to 18 residues. Germline CDR1 is LNHDA and CDR2 is SQIVND (reference sequence).

The genes are TRBV11-3 and TRBJ1-3; D uncertain. V lost 0 bases and J lost 14, with 11 bases in between. Germline V gene data show CDR1 as SGHNT and CDR2 as YENEEA. This CDR3 has 12 residues. Here the CDR3 DNA reads TGTGCCAGCAGCTTAGAGTCAGCGCAATTATATTTT. Its translation is CASSLESAQLYF. The variable domain in full, with the rest retrieved from reference TRBV11-3 and TRBJ1-3, is EAGVVQSPRYKIIEKKQPVAFWCNPISGHNTLYWYLQNLGQGPELLIRYENEEAVDDSQLPKDRFSAERLKGVDSTLKIQPAELGDSAVYLCASSLESAQLYFGEGSWLTVV.

CDR3 in amino acids: CASSVEAGVADTQYF. In DNA, the CDR3 is TGTGCCAGCAGCGTAGAAGCGGGAGTGGCAGATACGCAGTATTTT. The J gene is TRBJ2-3, the V gene TRBV9; 8 nucleotides align to TRBD2. The CDR3 extends over 15 amino acids. The ends lost 0 bases at V and 4 bases at J; junction bases unmatched: 4. Germline V gene sequence: CDR1 SGDLS, CDR2 YYNGEE.

Note on this clone: The conserved phenylalanine or tryptophan normally closing the CDR3 is absent here, so this likely arose from a read error. The DNA is omitted, as the CDR3 cannot be located on it reliably, and the CDR3 follows TCRdb's listing. The chain combines TRBV7-9 with TRBJ1-1. Both ends counted, the CDR3 spans 9 residues. CDR1 SEHNR and CDR2 FQNEAQ come from the germline V gene (reference sequence). This CDR3 is CASSSGTLL.

CDR3 sequence reads: CASSLRSSSGVNEQFF. CDR3 nucleotides: TGTGCCAGCAGCTTACGAAGTAGTTCCGGGGTCAATGAGCAGTTCTTC. The chain uses TRBV7-9 and TRBJ2-1; possible D gene TRBD2, 5 bases. V lost 2 bases and J lost 6, with 17 bases in between. The CDR3 extends over 16 amino acids. Germline lookup yields CDR1 SEHNR and CDR2 FQNEAQ (reference sequence).

The rearrangement uses TRBV4-3 and TRBJ2-5; D is ambiguous. The germline V and J ends were trimmed by 4 bases and 5 bases, with 14 bases remaining between them. Germline V gene data show CDR1 as LGHNA and CDR2 as YSLEER. This CDR3 has 14 amino acids. CDR3 sequence (DNA): TGCGCCAGCAGCCGACAAGCTTCTGGGGAGACCCAGTACTTC. It codes for CASSRQASGETQYF.

This chain uses TRBV3-1 (or the pseudogene TRBV3-2) with TRBJ2-5, with 7 bases identical to TRBD2. CDR1 and CDR2 (germline): LGHDT, YNNKEL (reference sequence). CDR3 length: 16 amino acids. V shed 1 base, J shed 4 bases, and the junction held 9 bases outside the gene matches. The CDR3 sequence is CASSQASGTPLETQYF. The CDR3 nucleotides read TGTGCCAGCAGCCAAGCCAGCGGGACTCCATTAGAGACCCAGTACTTC.

The rearrangement joins TRBV9 to TRBJ1-5, with D tentatively TRBD1 (5 bases). Trimming cost V 0 bases and J 3 bases, with 10 bases left between them. The V gene's germline CDR1 is SGDLS and CDR2 YYNGEE. The CDR3 length is 15 residues. The CDR3 DNA follows: TGTGCCAGCAGCGTAGGATCAGGGAACAATCAGCCCCAGCATTTT. It translates to CASSVGSGNNQPQHF. The whole variable domain, remainder taken from reference TRBV9 and TRBJ1-5, is DSGVTQTPKHLITATGQRVTLRCSPRSGDLSVYWYQQSLDQGLQFLIQYYNGEERAKGNILERFSAQQFPDLHSELNLSSLELGDSALYFCASSVGSGNNQPQHFGDGTRLSIL.

The chain joins TRBV7-2 to TRBJ1-5, with 9 bases fitting TRBD1. Per germline, CDR1 SGHTA and CDR2 FQGNSA. The CDR3 covers 14 residues. The ends lost 5 bases at V and 6 bases at J; junction bases unmatched: 5. The DNA of the CDR3 is TGTGCCAGCAGCCCGACAGGGGGAGGTCAGCCCCAGCATTTT. Translation gives CASSPTGGGQPQHF.

The rearrangement links TRBV23-1 to TRBJ2-2; TRBD2 agrees at 8 bases. TRBV23-1 belongs to the ORF category, with a function that is uncertain. There are 18 residues in the CDR3. Trimming removed 2 bases from V and 4 bases from J; junction bases left unmatched: 12. For the CDR3, the DNA is TGCGCCAGCAGTCAACCTCCTGCGGGGGGCTGGTTCACCGGGGAGCTGTTTTTT. It translates to CASSQPPAGGWFTGELFF.

The chain joins TRBV7-3 to TRBJ2-1; a weak D match, TRBD2 (6 bases). This CDR3 has 17 amino acids. Trimming took off 5 bases at V and 2 bases at J, with 19 bases between the two ends. Germline assignment: CDR1 SGHTA and CDR2 FQGTGA. The CDR3 spells CASSARAGTFTYNEQFF. As DNA, the CDR3 is TGTGCCAGCAGCGCTAGAGCCGGGACTTTTACCTACAATGAGCAGTTCTTC.

The chain is built from TRBV6-5 and TRBJ2-5; 9 bases fit TRBD2. V shed 6 bases, J shed 4 bases, and the junction held 6 bases outside the gene matches. CDR1 and CDR2 from the germline V gene are MNHEY and SVGAGI. There are 14 residues in the CDR3. CDR3 sequence reads: CASSRTSVTETQYF. CDR3 sequence (DNA): TGTGCCAGCAGCCGGACTAGCGTAACAGAGACCCAGTACTTC.

In this sample, this clone turned up a few times. The chain is built from TRBV7-2 and TRBJ1-5; maybe TRBD1 (6 bases). The ends were cut back, 4 bases at V and 10 bases at J, with 14 bases in the middle. The CDR3 runs to 13 residues. CDR1 SGHTA and CDR2 FQGNSA come from the germline V gene. The CDR3 sequence: CASSSDRIGPQHF. In nucleotides, the CDR3 is TGTGCCAGCAGCTCAGACAGGATTGGACCCCAGCATTTT. Combining the CDR3 with reference TRBV7-2 and TRBJ1-5 gives the whole variable domain GAGVSQSPSNKVTEKGKDVELRCDPISGHTALYWYRQSLGQGLEFLIYFQGNSAPDKSGLPSDRFSAERTGGSVSTLTIQRTQQEDSAVYLCASSSDRIGPQHFGDGTRLSIL.

The count of this clone is one. CDR3 coding DNA: TGTGCCAGCAGCAAAACAAATCTGGATGGCTACACCTTC. Its protein is CASSKTNLDGYTF. The V call is TRBV6-2 or TRBV6-3, the J call TRBJ1-2, with D unclear. Trimming took 6 bases from V and 6 from J, leaving 14 bases between them. Per germline, CDR1 MNHEY and CDR2 SVGEGT. The CDR3 is made up of 13 amino acids.